Below, 21 T cell receptor beta chains from the same sample are listed, as sequenced in a study of blood T cell repertoires in COVID-19. Using immunoSEQ multiplex PCR, the repertoire was profiled, and TCRdb retains in-frame clones only, with some absent. The sample has fewer than 250,000 clones; roughly 80% are singletons. The sequenced sample was peripheral blood. These receptors were taken from a woman between 65 and 79 years old with active or convalescent COVID-19.

This clone has just one count. V gene TRBV5-1 combines with J gene TRBJ1-1; tentative D call: TRBD1 (6 bases). Trimming cost V 0 bases and J 4 bases, with 10 bases left between them. Germline CDR1 SGHRS, CDR2 YFSETQ. The CDR3 is 14 amino acids. CDR3 coding DNA: TGCGCCAGCAGCTTGGGACAGGTTGGCACTGAAGCTTTCTTT. Translating gives CASSLGQVGTEAFF.

The chain combines TRBV12-3 or TRBV12-4 with TRBJ2-1; 9 nucleotides agree with TRBD2. With 10 bases clipped from V and 10 bases from J, the junction kept 11 bases outside the gene matches. This CDR3 contains 13 residues. The CDR3 DNA is TGTGCCACCTCGCGGCGGGAGGGTAACGAGCAGTTCTTC. Its translation is CATSRREGNEQFF.

This clone turned up a few times. V and J are TRBV6-6 and TRBJ2-4; possible D gene TRBD1, 5 bases. Trimming took off 6 bases at V and 0 bases at J, with 12 bases between the two ends. The CDR3 loop spans 15 amino acids. CDR1 is MNHNY, CDR2 SVGAGI, per germline (reference sequence). CDR3 in amino acids: CASSRTTEAKNIQYF. CDR3 nucleotide sequence: TGTGCCAGCAGCCGGACAACTGAAGCCAAAAACATTCAGTACTTC.

V and J are TRBV19 and TRBJ2-4, with D possibly being TRBD1 (6 bases). V lost 5 bases to trimming and J lost 1 base, with 18 bases between them. The CDR3 has 17 amino acids. Per the germline V gene, CDR1 is LNHDA and CDR2 is SQIVND (reference sequence). CDR3 loop: CASSLGHSLGAKNIQYF. In DNA form, the CDR3 reads TGTGCCAGTAGTCTGGGACACTCCTTGGGGGCCAAAAACATTCAGTACTTC.

This clone came up many times. The V and J genes are TRBV7-2 and TRBJ1-1, with D possibly matching TRBD1 (6 bases). Germline loops: CDR1 SGHTA, CDR2 FQGNSA. Trimming pared 5 bases from V and 0 bases from J, leaving 13 bases between. The CDR3 contains 15 residues. The CDR3 bases are TGTGCCAGCAGCCTCTCCGGACAGATGAACACTGAAGCTTTCTTT. It codes for CASSLSGQMNTEAFF.

The chain uses TRBV12-5 and TRBJ2-2, with TRBD2 as a possible D gene (7 bases). The V end was cut by 7 bases, the J end by 7 bases, with 13 bases between. The CDR3 is 13 residues long. From germline, CDR1 is LGHNT and CDR2 FRNRAP. The DNA of the CDR3 is TGTGCTAGTGCCTGGGGGGGCAGCGGGGAGCTGTTTTTT. Translation gives CASAWGGSGELFF.

The chain links TRBV7-2 to TRBJ1-5; D not resolved. There are 15 residues in the CDR3. Trimming stripped 4 bases from V and 5 bases from J, with 15 bases between. Per the germline V gene, CDR1 is SGHTA and CDR2 is FQGNSA. For the CDR3, the DNA is TGTGCCAGCAGCTATAGTTGGGCGTCAGATCAGCCCCAGCATTTT. Its translation is CASSYSWASDQPQHF.

This chain connects TRBV9 to TRBJ2-1; 11 bases match TRBD2. The V segment lost 0 bases and the J segment 6 bases; nucleotides outside the gene matches: 14. This CDR3 has 19 amino acids. Per germline, CDR1 SGDLS and CDR2 YYNGEE. The CDR3 nucleotides read TGTGCCAGCAGCGTAGGGGGGTTCCTAGCGGGGGGTCACCCCAATGAGCAGTTCTTC. Its protein product is CASSVGGFLAGGHPNEQFF.

This clone has just one count. The chain joins TRBV27 to TRBJ2-1; 9 positions match TRBD2. V trimming: 8 bases; J trimming: 0 bases; junction bases outside the gene matches: 8. The CDR3 covers 16 residues. The V gene's germline CDR1 is MNHEY and CDR2 SMNVEV (reference sequence). CDR3 region: CASLRASGISYNEQFF. The CDR3 bases are TGTGCCAGCCTTCGGGCTAGCGGGATCTCCTACAATGAGCAGTTCTTC.

The chain recombines TRBV7-2 with TRBJ1-1; D ambiguous. Germline V gene data show CDR1 as SGHTA and CDR2 as FQGNSA. V lost 5 bases and J 2 bases, leaving 6 bases between the germline ends. CDR3 length equals 12 residues. CDR3 coding DNA: TGTGCCAGCAGCGCCCTAAACACTGAAGCTTTCTTT. This sequence encodes CASSALNTEAFF.

The chain joins TRBV7-2 to TRBJ1-1; no definite D call. V was cut by 0 bases and J by 3 bases, with 14 bases left in between. This CDR3 has 16 amino acids. CDR1 and CDR2 from the germline V gene are SGHTA and FQGNSA. Here the CDR3 reads CASSLAARLYHTEAFF. The CDR3 DNA reads TGTGCCAGCAGCTTAGCCGCCCGACTGTACCACACTGAAGCTTTCTTT.

The chain employs TRBV19 and TRBJ1-5, with D unclear. Per germline, CDR1 LNHDA and CDR2 SQIVND (reference sequence). The CDR3 consists of 13 residues. Between the trimmed V and J ends, which lost 3 bases and 2 bases, there was a span of 5 bases. The CDR3 loop is CASSIEGNQPQHF. CDR3 DNA sequence: TGTGCCAGTAGTATCGAGGGCAATCAGCCCCAGCATTTT.

The rearrangement uses TRBV11-2 and TRBJ2-7, with TRBD2 identical over 12 bases. V lost 5 bases, J lost 5 bases, and 10 bases stayed unmatched. The CDR3 is 16 amino acids. Germline V gene data show CDR1 as SGHAT and CDR2 as FQNNGV. As DNA, the CDR3 is TGTGCCAGCAGCCCACTAGCGGGGGGCTCTCGGAACGAGCAGTACTTC. It codes for CASSPLAGGSRNEQYF.

The V and J genes are TRBV7-3 and TRBJ2-1; D unclear. Germline V CDR1 and CDR2: SGHTA, FQGTGA. CDR3 size: 13 residues. Between the trimmed V and J ends, which lost 0 bases and 8 bases, there was a span of 8 bases. The CDR3 DNA reads as TGTGCCAGCAGCTTAACTGGGCTCGATGAGCAGTTCTTC. It translates to CASSLTGLDEQFF.

The chain recombines TRBV10-3 with TRBJ1-1; TRBD1 aligns across 12 bases. Trimming took 3 bases from V and 0 from J; bases not matched to a gene: 2. Germline-derived CDR1 and CDR2 are ENHRY and SYGVKD. This CDR3 contains 16 residues. The CDR3 nucleotides read TGTGCCATCAGTGAAGGGACAGGGGGCCTGAACACTGAAGCTTTCTTT. Translated, it gives CAISEGTGGLNTEAFF.

The rearrangement joins TRBV27 to TRBJ2-2; possible D gene TRBD1, 6 bases. V dropped 2 bases and J dropped 3 bases, with 10 bases sitting between them. CDR1 and CDR2 (germline): MNHEY, SMNVEV (reference sequence). The CDR3 spans 15 residues. The CDR3 DNA reads TGTGCCAGCAGTTTAAGGCGGACAGACACCGGGGAGCTGTTTTTT. It translates to CASSLRRTDTGELFF.

This clone has just one count. This chain connects TRBV5-1 to TRBJ2-3; 7 positions agree with TRBD2. J gave up 4 bases and V 2 bases, and 4 bases lay outside the gene matches. The CDR3 totals 14 residues. Looked up from germline, CDR1 is SGHRS and CDR2 is YFSETQ. The CDR3 sequence is CASSFGGSSDTQYF. CDR3 in DNA: TGCGCCAGCAGCTTCGGCGGGAGCTCAGATACGCAGTATTTT.

V is TRBV2 and J is TRBJ1-2; TRBD1 agrees at 8 bases. V was pared by 5 bases and J by 4 bases, with 9 bases of the junction left unmatched. The CDR3 is 15 residues long. The V gene's germline CDR1 is SNHLY and CDR2 FYNNEI. The CDR3 bases are TGTGCCAGCAGTTTTACAGGGGGAGGCAGCTATGGCTACACCTTC. Its translation is CASSFTGGGSYGYTF.

The V gene is TRBV2, the J gene TRBJ1-1; 8 bases fit TRBD1. The ends lost 5 bases at V and 0 bases at J; junction bases unmatched: 5. This CDR3 is 15 amino acids long. Germline values: CDR1 SNHLY, CDR2 FYNNEI. CDR3 in DNA: TGTGCCAGCAGTACACAGGGGGGAGTGAACACTGAAGCTTTCTTT. Translating it yields CASSTQGGVNTEAFF.

J is TRBJ2-6 and V is TRBV9; the D is unclear. This CDR3 is built from 14 residues. The germline gives CDR1 SGDLS, CDR2 YYNGEE. Trimming cost V 7 bases and J 2 bases, with 10 bases left between them. CDR3 in amino acids: CASLPAPGANVLTF. For the CDR3, the DNA is TGTGCCAGCCTACCAGCGCCTGGGGCCAACGTCCTGACTTTC.

J is TRBJ1-1 and V is TRBV6-4, with 8 positions matching TRBD1. The trim removed 6 bases at V and 6 bases at J, leaving 9 bases unmatched. This CDR3 comprises 14 residues. Per germline, CDR1 MRHNA and CDR2 SNTAGT. The CDR3 DNA reads as TGTGCCAGCAGAAGGACAGGGTCTGTACCTGAAGCTTTCTTT. It yields the protein CASRRTGSVPEAFF.